The 20 T cell receptor beta chains listed next were all sequenced from one sample in a study of blood T cell repertoires in COVID-19. Profiled with immunoSEQ multiplex PCR; TCRdb holds only in-frame clones, not every one. The table includes 20,000 to 30,000 clones, 70% to 90% detected once. Sequencing used peripheral blood. Every receptor here comes from a human donor in a cohort sampled during active COVID-19.

The rearrangement links TRBV27 to TRBJ2-4; 13 bases match TRBD2. Germline values: CDR1 MNHEY, CDR2 SMNVEV (reference sequence). The V gene end was trimmed by 5 bases and the J gene end by 0 bases; junction bases not matched to a gene: 10. The CDR3 sequence is 19 residues long. The CDR3 protein is CASSPQGTSGIIAKNIQYF. CDR3 DNA sequence: TGTGCCAGCAGTCCGCAGGGGACTAGCGGGATCATAGCCAAAAACATTCAGTACTTC.

The J gene is TRBJ2-5, the V gene TRBV3-1 (or the pseudogene TRBV3-2); tentatively, D is TRBD2 (5 bases). The CDR3 totals 16 residues. V was trimmed by 2 bases and J by 7 bases, leaving 20 bases between them. Germline-derived CDR1 and CDR2 are LGHDT and YNNKEL (reference sequence). The CDR3 nucleotides are TGTGCCAGCAGCCAAAACGCAGCGGCCCCCCGGGTGACCCAGTACTTC. Amino acid sequence: CASSQNAAAPRVTQYF.

The chain couples TRBV2 to TRBJ2-7; 8 bases agree with TRBD1. The CDR3 contains 15 residues. Germline values: CDR1 SNHLY, CDR2 FYNNEI. V lost 6 bases and J lost 2; bases outside the gene matches: 9. The CDR3 here is CASRAGTGITYEQYF. Here the CDR3 DNA reads TGTGCCAGCAGAGCCGGGACAGGCATAACCTACGAGCAGTACTTC.

This chain joins TRBV7-2 and TRBJ1-6; maybe TRBD1 (5 bases). This CDR3 has 14 residues. Germline V gene data show CDR1 as SGHTA and CDR2 as FQGNSA. V lost 6 bases and J 10 bases, leaving 16 bases between the germline ends. The CDR3 reads CASRNQGAGSPLHF. The CDR3 DNA is TGTGCCAGCAGAAACCAAGGGGCCGGGTCACCCCTCCACTTT.

V gene TRBV2 combines with J gene TRBJ1-2; weak D call: TRBD1 (5 bases). The V gene's germline CDR1 is SNHLY and CDR2 FYNNEI. Trimming took 7 bases from V and 3 from J, leaving 24 bases between them. This CDR3 has 17 amino acids. The CDR3 DNA is TGTGCCAGCACTCGTGGGATCTCTGGGGCTGCGGACTATGGCTACACCTTC. It translates to CASTRGISGAADYGYTF.

V gene TRBV28 combines with J gene TRBJ2-5; 12 bases fit TRBD2. Germline CDR1 and CDR2: MDHEN and SYDVKM. The CDR3 covers 16 residues. J gave up 0 bases and V 5 bases, and 4 bases lay outside the gene matches. The CDR3 sequence: CASSLGLAGYQETQYF. CDR3 sequence (DNA): TGTGCCAGCAGTCTAGGACTAGCGGGGTACCAAGAGACCCAGTACTTC. Using reference TRBV28 and TRBJ2-5 for the parts outside the CDR3, the full variable domain is DVKVTQSSRYLVKRTGEKVFLECVQDMDHENMFWYRQDPGLGLRLIYFSYDVKMKEKGDIPEGYSVSREKKERFSLILESASTNQTSMYLCASSLGLAGYQETQYFGPGTRLLVL.

This rearrangement joins TRBV6-5 to TRBJ2-1; TRBD2 aligns across 10 bases. CDR3 length equals 15 residues. Germline CDR1 MNHEY, CDR2 SVGAGI. V lost 6 bases, J lost 6 bases, and 8 bases stayed unmatched. The CDR3 loop is CASRSPSGSFNEQFF. In DNA form, the CDR3 reads TGTGCCAGCAGATCCCCTAGCGGGAGTTTCAATGAGCAGTTCTTC.

The chain recombines TRBV7-9 with TRBJ2-7, with TRBD2 matching over 11 bases. The V gene's germline CDR1 is SEHNR and CDR2 FQNEAQ (reference sequence). Trimming took 7 bases from V and 6 from J; bases not matched to a gene: 8. The CDR3 is 14 amino acids. The CDR3 region has the DNA TGTGCCAGCATGGGAACTAGCGGGAGACTCGAGCAGTACTTC. It encodes CASMGTSGRLEQYF.

The chain is built from TRBV5-1 and TRBJ2-1, with 10 bases lining up with TRBD2. After removal of 1 base from V and 8 bases from J, the junction contained 9 bases not matched to a gene. CDR1 is SGHRS, CDR2 YFSETQ, per germline. This CDR3 spans 16 amino acids. The CDR3 sequence: CASSLSASGSYDEQFF. CDR3 nucleotide sequence: TGCGCCAGCAGCTTGTCCGCTAGCGGGAGTTATGATGAGCAGTTCTTC.

This chain links TRBV4-2 with TRBJ2-3, with TRBD2 matching 9 bases. Germline-derived CDR1 and CDR2 are LGHNA and YNFKEQ. The length of the CDR3 is 16 residues. V trimming: 4 bases; J trimming: 1 base; junction bases outside the gene matches: 6. The CDR3 reads CASSPSASGGTDTQYF. The CDR3 DNA reads TGTGCCAGCAGCCCGAGCGCTAGCGGGGGCACAGATACGCAGTATTTT.

This clone has a single count. The J gene is TRBJ2-2, the V gene TRBV7-6; the D gene is possibly TRBD1 (5 bases). Per germline, CDR1 SGHVS and CDR2 FNYEAQ. This CDR3 region has 14 residues. Trimming took off 5 bases at V and 0 bases at J, with 7 bases between the two ends. The CDR3 coding sequence is TGTGCCAGCAGCCTGGACACGAACACCGGGGAGCTGTTTTTT. Its translation is CASSLDTNTGELFF.

V gene TRBV27 combines with J gene TRBJ2-5, with a tentative D call TRBD1 (6 bases). This CDR3 has 15 residues. V dropped 2 bases and J dropped 4 bases, with 14 bases sitting between them. The germline CDR1 and CDR2 sequences are MNHEY and SMNVEV (reference sequence). The CDR3 DNA follows: TGTGCCAGCAGTTTAGCCCCAGGGGCCGGAGAGACCCAGTACTTC. Translating it yields CASSLAPGAGETQYF.

The gene calls are TRBV21-1 and TRBJ1-2; the table's D call TRBD1 went unverified against the DNA. TRBV21-1 represents a pseudogene. The length of the CDR3 is 12 residues. The CDR3 here is CASSASRGGYTF. Written as DNA, the CDR3 is TGTGCCAGCAGCGCAAGCAGGGGTGGCTACACCTTC.

The gene calls are TRBV7-2 and TRBJ2-1; maybe TRBD1 (5 bases). This CDR3 contains 13 residues. V shed 8 bases and J shed 4 bases, with 12 bases lying between them. From germline, CDR1 is SGHTA and CDR2 FQGNSA. The CDR3 sequence is CASGAAGYNEQFF. The CDR3 bases are TGTGCCAGCGGGGCGGCAGGTTACAATGAGCAGTTCTTC.

V gene TRBV6-4 combines with J gene TRBJ1-1, with a possible D match to TRBD1 (6 bases). This CDR3 is built from 14 residues. Trimming took off 8 bases at V and 3 bases at J, with 16 bases between the two ends. The germline CDR1 and CDR2 sequences are MRHNA and SNTAGT. The CDR3, as DNA: TGTGCCAGCCGGGACACCTCCCGAGACACTGAAGCTTTCTTT. This sequence encodes CASRDTSRDTEAFF.

This chain connects TRBV7-3 to TRBJ2-3; 9 bases align to TRBD1. Unmatched junction bases numbered 9, after V lost 1 base and J lost 4 bases. The length of the CDR3 is 17 residues. Germline V gene data show CDR1 as SGHTA and CDR2 as FQGTGA. CDR3 DNA sequence: TGTGCCAGCAGCTTAAATCCCGGTGGGACAGGGTCAGATACGCAGTATTTT. Its translation is CASSLNPGGTGSDTQYF.

V is TRBV6-6 and J is TRBJ1-2; 7 bases are shared with TRBD1. CDR1 MNHNY and CDR2 SVGAGI come from the germline V gene (reference sequence). This CDR3 is 14 amino acids long. V shed 8 bases and J 8 bases; nucleotides not matched to a gene: 14. CDR3 nucleotides: TGTGCCAGCGCGCGAGACTGGGTAGGGGGCGGCTACACCTTC. Protein product: CASARDWVGGGYTF.

The chain has TRBV5-5 and TRBJ1-1; no reliable D call. Germline V gene lookup returns CDR1 SGHKS and CDR2 YYEKEE (reference sequence). V gave up 0 bases and J gave up 0 bases, with 9 bases separating them. This CDR3 contains 15 residues. CDR3: CASSLGVLMNTEAFF. CDR3 DNA sequence: TGTGCCAGCAGCTTGGGCGTACTTATGAACACTGAAGCTTTCTTT.

Comment on this clone: An end of the junction differs from the germline gene, which may be a read error. The gene calls are TRBV10-1 and TRBJ1-2, with TRBD1 matching 7 bases. CDR3 length: 13 amino acids. CDR1 is WNHNN, CDR2 SYGVQD, per germline (reference sequence). The DNA for the CDR3 is TGCGCCAGCAGTGCCGTGCAAGAGGGGGCCGTCCGCTTC. Its translation: CASSAVQEGAVRF.

The rearrangement links TRBV6-2 or TRBV6-3 to TRBJ1-1; D uncertain. Germline V gene data show CDR1 as MNHEY and CDR2 as SVGEGT. Trimming took 0 bases from V and 7 from J, leaving 9 bases between them. The CDR3 is 13 residues long. Written as DNA, the CDR3 is TGTGCCAGCAGTTACTCGAGGTCGGGTGAAGCTTTCTTT. Residues: CASSYSRSGEAFF.